A selection of T cell receptor beta chains follows, all from one sample in a study of blood T cell repertoires in COVID-19. Generated by immunoSEQ multiplex PCR, the TCRdb table keeps only in-frame clones and is missing some. This table holds a few hundred thousand clones, about 91% found once. The sequenced sample was peripheral blood. These receptors all come from a woman younger than 45 with COVID-19, enrolled during active disease. The CDR3 runs from the conserved cysteine through the conserved F or W. D genes are given only for firm matches. A row's size may be missing; if present it is once, few, many or a size class.

d_gene	v_gene	abundance	j_gene	CDR3aa	CDR3nt
TRBD1	TRBV29-1	.	TRBJ1-1	CSVGDSEAFF	TGCAGCGTTGGGGACAGCGAAGCTTTCTTT
TRBD2	TRBV6-5	.	TRBJ2-5	CASSYLAGAQETQYF	TGTGCCAGCAGTTATCTAGCGGGAGCCCAAGAGACCCAGTACTTC
TRBD1	TRBV11-2	.	TRBJ1-2	CASSLVWTGADGYTF	TGTGCCAGCAGCTTAGTTTGGACAGGGGCAGATGGCTACACCTTC
.	TRBV15	.	TRBJ2-6	CATSRDLSSGANVLTF	TGTGCCACCAGCAGAGATCTTAGCTCTGGGGCCAACGTCCTGACTTTC
.	TRBV6-2/TRBV6-3	.	TRBJ1-4	CASSPLLGGDEKLFF	TGTGCCAGCAGCCCCCTATTAGGGGGGGATGAAAAACTGTTTTTT
TRBD2	TRBV5-1	.	TRBJ2-1	CASSLNAGGLYNEQFF	TGCGCCAGCAGCTTGAATGCGGGGGGGCTGTACAATGAGCAGTTCTTC
.	TRBV5-4	few	TRBJ1-2	CASRRDNRDNYGYTF	TGTGCCAGCAGACGGGACAACAGGGATAACTATGGCTACACCTTC
.	TRBV5-1	.	TRBJ2-3	CASSPHILQGSTDTQYF	TGCGCCAGCAGCCCCCATATTCTCCAGGGTTCAACAGATACGCAGTATTTT
TRBD2	TRBV4-2	once	TRBJ2-3	CASSQGLAGSDTQYF	TGTGCCAGCAGCCAAGGACTAGCGGGGAGCGATACGCAGTATTTT
.	TRBV4-1	.	TRBJ1-1	CASSQLADGDTEAFF	TGCGCCAGCAGCCAATTAGCAGACGGCGACACTGAAGCTTTCTTT
TRBD2	TRBV5-4	.	TRBJ2-3	CASSSKAGGATDTQYF	TGTGCCAGCAGCTCAAAAGCGGGGGGAGCCACAGATACGCAGTATTTT
TRBD1	TRBV4-2	.	TRBJ1-2	CASSQDWRQGVGGYTF	TGTGCCAGCAGCCAAGATTGGCGGCAGGGGGTAGGTGGCTACACCTTC
TRBD1	TRBV6-6	.	TRBJ2-7	CASSRDRGNEQYF	TGTGCCAGCAGTCGGGACAGGGGAAACGAGCAGTACTTC
TRBD1	TRBV2	.	TRBJ1-6	CASSESTGRNSPLHF	TGTGCCAGCAGTGAGTCGACAGGGCGGAATTCACCCCTCCACTTT
.	TRBV6-2/TRBV6-3	.	TRBJ2-3	CASSYSEGTDTQYF	TGTGCCAGCAGTTACTCAGAGGGCACAGATACGCAGTATTTT
TRBD1	TRBV11-3	.	TRBJ2-3	CASRDRVTDTQYF	TGTGCCAGCAGGGACAGGGTGACAGATACGCAGTATTTT
TRBD2	TRBV19	.	TRBJ2-3	CASSIGSRGGEAQYF	TGTGCCAGTAGTATAGGGTCCCGGGGGGGCGAGGCGCAGTATTTT
TRBD1	TRBV3-1/TRBV3-2	.	TRBJ1-5	CASSLRGARQPQHF	TGTGCCAGCAGTCTCAGGGGGGCGCGTCAGCCCCAGCATTTT
TRBD1	TRBV6-6	.	TRBJ1-2	CASSGTGGSYGYTF	TGTGCCAGCAGTGGGACAGGGGGTTCCTATGGCTACACCTTC
.	TRBV19	few	TRBJ1-1	CASLLAGLNTEAFF	TGTGCCAGTCTGTTAGCAGGGCTTAACACTGAAGCTTTCTTT
TRBD1	TRBV3-1/TRBV3-2	once	TRBJ1-2	CASSQPGTDPYGYTF	TGTGCCAGCAGCCAACCAGGGACAGATCCCTATGGCTACACCTTC
.	TRBV19	.	TRBJ1-2	CASNSGAYGYTF	TGTGCCAGTAATTCTGGGGCCTATGGCTACACCTTC
.	TRBV28	.	TRBJ1-5	CASSLRGFGQPQHF	TGTGCCAGCAGTTTACGAGGGTTTGGTCAGCCCCAGCATTTT
.	TRBV11-2	.	TRBJ2-3	CASSLRRATDTQYF	TGTGCCAGCAGCTTAAGGAGGGCCACAGATACGCAGTATTTT
.	TRBV28	.	TRBJ1-5	CASRQSNQPQHF	TGTGCCAGCAGACAGTCCAATCAGCCCCAGCATTTT
.	TRBV29-1	.	TRBJ1-3	CSAETRDTSRTSSGNTIYF	TGCAGCGCCGAAACTCGGGACACCTCCCGAACGAGCTCTGGAAACACCATATATTTT
.	TRBV30	.	TRBJ1-1	CAWRQGTEAFF	TGTGCCTGGAGACAGGGAACTGAAGCTTTCTTT
.	TRBV2	.	TRBJ2-2	CASSGDNLNTGELFF	TGTGCCAGCAGTGGGGACAATCTGAACACCGGGGAGCTGTTTTTT
TRBD2	TRBV6-6	.	TRBJ2-1	CASSSMERGGVFF	TGTGCCAGCAGCTCCATGGAGCGGGGGGGTGTGTTCTTC
.	TRBV18	.	TRBJ1-5	CASSQGRVVNQPQHF	TGTGCCAGCTCACAAGGCCGGGTCGTGAATCAGCCCCAGCATTTT
TRBD1	TRBV9	few	TRBJ1-1	CASSVASGGLNTEAFF	TGTGCCAGCAGCGTAGCCTCAGGGGGACTGAACACTGAAGCTTTCTTT
.	TRBV5-1	.	TRBJ2-5	CASSLPPVGRETQYF	TGCGCCAGCAGCTTGCCGCCCGTGGGGCGGGAGACCCAGTACTTC
TRBD1	TRBV19	.	TRBJ1-1	CASRMRGQPEAFF	TGTGCCAGTAGGATGAGGGGGCAGCCTGAAGCTTTCTTT
.	TRBV2	few	TRBJ1-4	CASRRQVGNEKLFF	TGTGCCAGCAGACGACAGGTGGGGAATGAAAAACTGTTTTTT
.	TRBV6-5	.	TRBJ1-1	CASSYSRRSEAFF	TGTGCCAGCAGTTACTCGAGGCGAAGTGAAGCTTTCTTT
.	TRBV3-1/TRBV3-2	few	TRBJ1-2	CASSQGAASGYTF	TGTGCCAGCAGCCAGGGGGCGGCGAGTGGCTACACCTTC
.	TRBV5-1	.	TRBJ2-2	CASSLALTGELFF	TGCGCCAGCAGCTTGGCCCTAACCGGGGAGCTGTTTTTT
.	TRBV7-8	.	TRBJ2-5	CASSLARLARETQYF	TGTGCCAGCAGCTTAGCGAGGCTAGCACGGGAGACCCAGTACTTC
TRBD2	TRBV11-3	.	TRBJ2-7	CASSLGLAGAYEQYF	TGTGCCAGCAGCTTGGGACTAGCGGGGGCCTACGAGCAGTACTTC
TRBD1	TRBV24-1	.	TRBJ1-2	CATSDPRGQGGYGYTF	TGTGCCACCAGTGATCCTCGGGGACAGGGGGGCTATGGCTACACCTTC
.	TRBV7-8	.	TRBJ1-5	CASSRGLTYVDQPQHF	TGTGCCAGCAGCCGAGGACTCACCTACGTAGATCAGCCCCAGCATTTT
.	TRBV2	.	TRBJ1-1	CASSEEAGKVSEAFF	TGTGCCAGCAGTGAAGAGGCAGGGAAGGTCTCTGAAGCTTTCTTT
.	TRBV15	few	TRBJ1-4	CATSSTGFWKLFF	TGTGCCACCAGCAGTACAGGGTTTTGGAAACTGTTTTTT
.	TRBV24-1	.	TRBJ1-2	CATSDMGLSYGYTF	TGTGCCACCAGTGACATGGGACTGTCCTATGGCTACACCTTC
TRBD1	TRBV4-3	.	TRBJ2-5	CASSQDGGQGRAGETQYF	TGCGCCAGCAGCCAAGACGGGGGACAGGGGAGGGCAGGAGAGACCCAGTACTTC
TRBD2	TRBV5-1	.	TRBJ2-5	CASSLATSGETQYF	TGCGCCAGCAGCTTGGCGACTAGCGGGGAGACCCAGTACTTC
.	TRBV5-1	.	TRBJ1-6	CASSLEGGNSPLHF	TGCGCCAGCAGCTTGGAGGGAGGGAATTCACCCCTCCACTTT
TRBD2	TRBV7-2	.	TRBJ2-5	CASSLGGGARYGETQYF	TGTGCCAGCAGCTTAGGCGGGGGGGCTCGATACGGAGAGACCCAGTACTTC